The 24 T cell receptor beta chains below all came from one sample that was sequenced in a study of cytomegalovirus exposure and HLA in healthy donors. With 60 Vbeta and 13 Jbeta primers, the PCR was carried out. Clones were read by immunoSEQ multiplex PCR, and TCRdb kept only the in-frame ones, dropping some. The table shows around 100,000 clones, with approximately 80% occurring only once. Sequences were obtained from PBMCs. These receptors originate from a woman in her 40s in good health and CMV-seronegative.

The chain couples TRBV11-3 to TRBJ2-1, with D perhaps matching TRBD2 (6 bases). The V end lost 5 bases, the J end lost 10 bases, and 15 bases lay between the germline ends. Germline loops: CDR1 SGHNT, CDR2 YENEEA. The CDR3 extends over 13 amino acids. CDR3 in DNA: TGTGCCAGCAGCAAAAGTGGGACTTTAGAGCAGTTCTTC. Amino acids: CASSKSGTLEQFF.

This chain connects TRBV4-2 to TRBJ2-7; D might be TRBD1 (6 bases). V was shortened by 0 bases and J by 3 bases, with 12 bases between the two germline ends. Germline assignment: CDR1 LGHNA and CDR2 YNFKEQ. The CDR3 length is 15 residues. The CDR3 is CASSQDTGYLYEQYF. In nucleotides, the CDR3 is TGTGCCAGCAGCCAAGATACAGGGTATCTCTACGAGCAGTACTTC.

This chain connects TRBV7-2 to TRBJ1-2, with 7 nucleotides matching TRBD1. Germline V gives CDR1 SGHTA, CDR2 FQGNSA. Unmatched junction bases numbered 10, after V lost 1 base and J lost 5 bases. The CDR3 has 16 amino acids. This CDR3 is CASSLGDRIVKYGYTF. The CDR3 DNA is TGTGCCAGCAGCTTAGGGGACAGAATCGTTAAGTATGGCTACACCTTC.

The rearrangement joins TRBV7-6 to TRBJ2-2; D possibly corresponds to TRBD2 (6 bases). CDR3 length: 13 amino acids. Germline-derived CDR1 and CDR2 are SGHVS and FNYEAQ. Trimming removed 7 bases from V and 7 bases from J, with 13 bases in between. The CDR3 protein is CASTQGGSGELFF. The CDR3 DNA reads TGTGCCAGCACCCAGGGAGGTAGCGGGGAGCTGTTTTTT.

The V and J genes are TRBV9 and TRBJ1-2, with D hard to call. The germline CDR1 and CDR2 sequences are SGDLS and YYNGEE. The CDR3 covers 12 residues. Trimming cost V 3 bases and J 8 bases, with 11 bases left between them. The CDR3 bases are TGTGCCAGCAGCGATCCGGGAGACGGCTACACCTTC. Translating it yields CASSDPGDGYTF.

J is TRBJ2-1 and V is TRBV19; possible D gene TRBD1, 6 bases. Germline V gene lookup returns CDR1 LNHDA and CDR2 SQIVND (reference sequence). This CDR3 contains 14 residues. V lost 6 bases and J lost 6, with 15 bases in between. CDR3 in amino acids: CASSTGISGNEQFF. The DNA of the CDR3 is TGTGCCAGTAGCACAGGGATCAGTGGCAATGAGCAGTTCTTC.

This sequence joins TRBV27 and TRBJ1-5; D call uncertain. Trimming cost V 3 bases and J 2 bases, with 8 bases left between them. CDR3 length: 14 amino acids. Germline lookup yields CDR1 MNHEY and CDR2 SMNVEV (reference sequence). The CDR3 region has the DNA TGTGCCAGCAGTTTGTACCAGGGCAATCAGCCCCAGCATTTT. Translation gives CASSLYQGNQPQHF.

The chain couples TRBV28 to TRBJ2-5, with D possibly being TRBD1 (5 bases). The CDR3 consists of 16 residues. V was pared by 2 bases and J by 1 base, with 14 bases between. Germline CDR1 reads MDHEN; CDR2 reads SYDVKM. The CDR3: CASSLRWGSLQETQYF. The DNA of the CDR3 is TGTGCCAGCAGTTTAAGGTGGGGCAGCCTCCAAGAGACCCAGTACTTC.

The J gene is TRBJ2-1, the V gene TRBV7-2; no reliable D call. Looked up from germline, CDR1 is SGHTA and CDR2 is FQGNSA. The germline V and J ends were trimmed by 4 bases and 5 bases, with 15 bases remaining between them. The CDR3 spans 15 residues. CDR3 nucleotides: TGTGCCAGCAGCTACTTAAGTCCTCCCGACAATGAGCAGTTCTTC. Translated: CASSYLSPPDNEQFF.

The chain uses TRBV6-1 and TRBJ2-1; TRBD2 aligns across 9 bases. The V gene end was trimmed by 5 bases and the J gene end by 6 bases; junction bases not matched to a gene: 8. This CDR3 comprises 15 residues. Looked up from germline, CDR1 is MNHNS and CDR2 is SASEGT. CDR3 sequence (DNA): TGTGCCAGCAGTAGGTCTCTAGCGGGAATCAATGAGCAGTTCTTC. This sequence encodes CASSRSLAGINEQFF.

CDR3 residues: CASSENLGGVYEQYF. CDR3 coding DNA: TGTGCCAGCAGTGAAAACCTGGGAGGGGTTTACGAGCAGTACTTC. The chain joins TRBV6-1 to TRBJ2-7; 7 nucleotides line up with TRBD2. Germline lookup yields CDR1 MNHNS and CDR2 SASEGT. The CDR3 has 15 amino acids. The V segment lost 2 bases and the J segment 4 bases; nucleotides outside the gene matches: 8.

The chain carries TRBV9 and TRBJ2-3; possibly TRBD1 for D (6 bases). This CDR3 is 15 amino acids long. Germline lookup yields CDR1 SGDLS and CDR2 YYNGEE. Between the trimmed V and J ends, which lost 3 bases and 0 bases, there was a span of 11 bases. CDR3 residues: CASSASGVSTDTQYF. CDR3 DNA: TGTGCCAGCAGCGCGTCAGGGGTTAGCACAGATACGCAGTATTTT.

This chain joins TRBV19 and TRBJ1-2, with TRBD1 identical over 12 bases. Germline CDR1 is LNHDA and CDR2 is SQIVND (reference sequence). Trimming took 6 bases from V and 5 from J; bases not matched to a gene: 4. The CDR3 totals 14 residues. CDR3 region: CASRGDRGLYGYTF. DNA of the CDR3: TGTGCCAGTAGGGGGGACAGGGGGCTTTATGGCTACACCTTC.

The genes are TRBV28 and TRBJ2-7; D may be TRBD2 (9 bases). Trimming took 2 bases from V and 4 from J, leaving 24 bases between them. Germline lookup yields CDR1 MDHEN and CDR2 SYDVKM. The CDR3 consists of 18 residues. DNA of the CDR3: TGTGCCAGCAGTTTAGGGACAGGAGGAGGGACTAGCAGTTACGAGCAGTACTTC. It codes for CASSLGTGGGTSSYEQYF.

The rearrangement links TRBV7-8 to TRBJ2-2; a possible D gene is TRBD2 (6 bases). V shed 4 bases and J shed 5 bases, with 14 bases lying between them. CDR3 length equals 15 residues. CDR1 SGHVS and CDR2 FQNEAQ come from the germline V gene. The chain's CDR3 is CASSSGRGGTGELFF. The CDR3 DNA reads as TGTGCCAGCAGCTCCGGACGCGGAGGGACCGGGGAGCTGTTTTTT. Complete variable domain (other parts from reference TRBV7-8 and TRBJ2-2): GAGVSQSPRYKVAKRGQDVALRCDPISGHVSLFWYQQALGQGPEFLTYFQNEAQLDKSGLPSDRFFAERPEGSVSTLKIQRTQQEDSAVYLCASSSGRGGTGELFFGEGSRLTVL.

This chain uses TRBV4-3 with TRBJ1-2; no clear D gene. The CDR3 runs to 15 residues. Looked up from germline, CDR1 is LGHNA and CDR2 is YSLEER. V lost 0 bases and J 6 bases, leaving 14 bases between the germline ends. The CDR3 here is CASSQDNLREDGYTF. The CDR3 DNA sequence: TGCGCCAGCAGCCAAGATAATTTAAGGGAGGATGGCTACACCTTC.

CDR3 loop: CASSYLASYNEQFF. DNA of the CDR3: TGTGCCAGCAGTTACCTAGCGTCCTACAATGAGCAGTTCTTC. The genes are TRBV6-5 and TRBJ2-1; D is possibly TRBD2 (6 bases). Per germline, CDR1 MNHEY and CDR2 SVGAGI. The CDR3 is 14 amino acids. V was trimmed by 2 bases and J by 1 base, leaving 6 bases between them.

The V and J genes are TRBV9 and TRBJ2-2; 7 nucleotides match TRBD2. Germline CDR1 SGDLS, CDR2 YYNGEE. V lost 7 bases and J lost 5; bases outside the gene matches: 5. The CDR3 extends over 13 amino acids. The CDR3 bases are TGTGCCAGCGGGGAGGGAAGAACCGGGGAGCTGTTTTTT. It is translated as CASGEGRTGELFF.

The chain uses TRBV19 and TRBJ2-3; TRBD1 matches 7 bases. V lost 3 bases and J lost 2; bases outside the gene matches: 14. The V gene's germline CDR1 is LNHDA and CDR2 SQIVND (reference sequence). This CDR3 region has 18 residues. The chain's CDR3 is CASSIFLRTGGDTDTQYF. The DNA for the CDR3 is TGTGCCAGTAGTATTTTCCTGCGGACAGGCGGTGACACAGATACGCAGTATTTT.

The genes are TRBV18 and TRBJ1-4; 9 bases align to TRBD1. Germline assignment: CDR1 KGHSH and CDR2 LQKENI. The CDR3 loop spans 15 amino acids. Losses at the gene ends were 4 bases for V and 8 bases for J; bases not matched to a gene: 8. For the CDR3, the DNA is TGTGCCAGCTCACTCCAAACAGGGGGCTTGGAAAAACTGTTTTTT. This gives the protein CASSLQTGGLEKLFF.

CDR3 in amino acids: CASSLGTSPAEQFF. The CDR3 bases are TGTGCCAGCAGTTTGGGGACTAGCCCCGCTGAGCAGTTCTTC. The J gene is TRBJ2-1, the V gene TRBV28; 9 nucleotides match TRBD2. This CDR3 contains 14 residues. Germline V CDR1 and CDR2: MDHEN, SYDVKM. V shed 3 bases, J shed 9 bases, and the junction held 6 bases outside the gene matches. The full variable domain, its missing parts supplied by reference TRBV28 and TRBJ2-1, is DVKVTQSSRYLVKRTGEKVFLECVQDMDHENMFWYRQDPGLGLRLIYFSYDVKMKEKGDIPEGYSVSREKKERFSLILESASTNQTSMYLCASSLGTSPAEQFFGPGTRLTVL.

The rearrangement joins TRBV2 to TRBJ2-7, with D perhaps TRBD2 (6 bases). Between the trimmed V and J ends, which lost 2 bases and 7 bases, there was a span of 18 bases. The CDR3 covers 15 residues. Germline V gives CDR1 SNHLY, CDR2 FYNNEI. CDR3 in DNA: TGTGCCAGCAGTGAAATGGGACGGACTATTGGGGAGCAGTACTTC. Amino acids: CASSEMGRTIGEQYF.

Concerning this clone: Its ends do not fully match the called genes, so a read error is possible. The rearrangement uses TRBV7-9 and TRBJ1-1; 8 nucleotides line up with TRBD1. The V gene's germline CDR1 is SEHNR and CDR2 FQNEAQ (reference sequence). The CDR3 totals 13 residues. This CDR3 reads CSSSGQGGTEAFF. In nucleotides, the CDR3 is TGTTCCAGCAGCGGACAGGGAGGGACTGAAGCTTTCTTT. Based on the CDR3 plus reference TRBV7-9 and TRBJ1-1, the full variable domain is DTGVSQNPRHKITKRGQNVTFRCDPISEHNRLYWYRQTLGQGPEFLTYFQNEAQLEKSRLLSDRFSAERPKGSFSTLEIQRTEQGDSAMYLCSSSGQGGTEAFFGQGTRLTVV.

V gene TRBV9 combines with J gene TRBJ2-3, with a possible D match to TRBD2 (5 bases). The germline V and J ends were trimmed by 0 bases and 6 bases, with 8 bases remaining between them. This CDR3 spans 13 amino acids. CDR1 SGDLS and CDR2 YYNGEE come from the germline V gene. The CDR3 sequence is CASSVDRGDTQYF. CDR3 in DNA: TGTGCCAGCAGCGTAGATAGAGGGGATACGCAGTATTTT.